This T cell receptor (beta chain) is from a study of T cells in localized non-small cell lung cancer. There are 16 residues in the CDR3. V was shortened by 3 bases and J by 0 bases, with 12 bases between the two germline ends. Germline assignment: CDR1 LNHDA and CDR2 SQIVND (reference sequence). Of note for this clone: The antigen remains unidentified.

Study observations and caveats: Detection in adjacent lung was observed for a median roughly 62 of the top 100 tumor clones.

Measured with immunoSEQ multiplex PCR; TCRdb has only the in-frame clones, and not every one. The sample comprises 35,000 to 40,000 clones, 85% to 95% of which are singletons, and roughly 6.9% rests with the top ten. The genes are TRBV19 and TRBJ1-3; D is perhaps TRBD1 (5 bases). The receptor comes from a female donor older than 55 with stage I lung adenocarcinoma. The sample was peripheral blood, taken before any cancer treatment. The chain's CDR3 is CASSIRLGDSGNTIYF. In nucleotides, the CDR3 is TGTGCCAGTAGTATTCGACTGGGGGACTCTGGAAACACCATATATTTT. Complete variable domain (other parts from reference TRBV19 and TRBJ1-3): DGGITQSPKYLFRKEGQNVTLSCEQNLNHDAMYWYRQDPGQGLRLIYYSQIVNDFQKGDIAEGYSVSREKKESFPLTVTSAQKNPTAFYLCASSIRLGDSGNTIYFGEGSWLTVV.